This TCR beta chain was found in a study of cytotoxic CD8 clonotypes in ibrutinib-treated CLL. The repertoire was sequenced with immunoSEQ multiplex PCR; TCRdb's copy has only in-frame clones and lacks some. This table has around 130,000 clones, approximately 81% appearing once. This clone was seen just once. Its target is not known. Notes on the study in general: Clonality increased at ibrutinib response, then returned toward baseline at progression.

The CDR3 runs to 18 residues. Germline-derived CDR1 and CDR2 are MDHEN and SYDVKM. Trimming took 3 bases from V and 2 from J, leaving 21 bases between them. Source: PBMCs, taken after 24 months of ibrutinib treatment. This receptor was identified in a human donor with chronic lymphocytic leukemia. This sequence joins TRBV28 and TRBJ2-3; either TRBD1 or TRBD2 may supply D (6 bases each). CDR3 DNA sequence: TGTGCCAGCAGTTTCCCTCGGGGGCCGGGAATGGTCACAGATACGCAGTATTTT. This codes for CASSFPRGPGMVTDTQYF. Filled out from reference TRBV28 and TRBJ2-3, the complete variable domain reads DVKVTQSSRYLVKRTGEKVFLECVQDMDHENMFWYRQDPGLGLRLIYFSYDVKMKEKGDIPEGYSVSREKKERFSLILESASTNQTSMYLCASSFPRGPGMVTDTQYFGPGTRLTVL.